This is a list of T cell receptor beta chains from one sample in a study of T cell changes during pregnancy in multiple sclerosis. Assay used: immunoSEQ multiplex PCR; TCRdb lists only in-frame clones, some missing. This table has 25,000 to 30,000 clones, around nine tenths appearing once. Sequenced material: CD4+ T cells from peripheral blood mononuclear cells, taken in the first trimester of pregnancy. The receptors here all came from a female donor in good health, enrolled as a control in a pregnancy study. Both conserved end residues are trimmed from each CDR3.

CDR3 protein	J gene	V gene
ASSLFVGSGGGIQY	TRBJ2-4	TRBV11-2
SANREHYGYT	TRBJ1-2	TRBV29-1
ASSLTYPGLAGPSYEQY	TRBJ2-7	TRBV7-2
ASSSTAGTPIQY	TRBJ2-4	TRBV5-1
ASSSSDRVPYGYT	TRBJ1-2	TRBV28
ASSLFVLAGPLTPNTGELF	TRBJ2-2	TRBV5-1
ASSSGDRTTDTQY	TRBJ2-3	TRBV5-4
ASSGTARETQY	TRBJ2-5	TRBV10-1
ASSPRTANTGELF	TRBJ2-2	TRBV18
ASSLGSKNSPLH	TRBJ1-6	TRBV11-2
AWSDRGLFQPQH	TRBJ1-5	TRBV30
ASGLRQGASVSNQPQH	TRBJ1-5	TRBV12-5
ASSLGDRVSGANVLT	TRBJ2-6	TRBV4-3
ASSVAGAATDTQY	TRBJ2-3	TRBV6-4